This T cell receptor beta chain emerged from a study of blood T cell repertoires in COVID-19. At the level of the study: In each case, the material was cDNA or gDNA derived from T cells, B-cell-depleted T cells, or PBMCs.

The ends were cut back, 1 base at V and 6 bases at J, with 22 bases in the middle. Germline V gene data show CDR1 as SGHDN and CDR2 as FVKESK. The CDR3 sequence is 17 residues long. Measured with immunoSEQ multiplex PCR; TCRdb has only the in-frame clones, and not every one. The sample holds 150,000 to 200,000 clones, about 80% seen once. The chain employs TRBV14 and TRBJ2-7; perhaps TRBD2 as D (6 bases). The clonotype was recovered from a man in his forties or fifties who had recovered from COVID-19. Sequencing was carried out using PBMCs or T cells enriched from blood (not recorded which). The CDR3 nucleotides read TGTGCCAGCAGCCAAGTTTCGGAAAGGAAAGGGACTCGCGAGCAGTACTTC. This sequence encodes CASSQVSERKGTREQYF.